Shown below are 18 T cell receptor beta chains from a single sample sequenced in a study of tumor-infiltrating lymphocytes in primary liver carcinoma. DNA and RNA were both co-extracted from approximately 20-30 mg of bulk tissue that had not been sorted. A primer in the constant region served to generate TCR beta cDNA from 500 to 600 ng of total RNA. Amplification in three nested multiplex PCR rounds with slightly modified ARM-PCR gave rise to TCR beta libraries. Rounds one and two of PCR, each of 10 cycles, were primed with TRBV1-TRBV30 forward primers and a C-beta reverse primer. TCRdb redid the calling of the multiplex PCR reads with MiXCR, one entry per CDR3 protein. Among about 99,000 distinct CDR3 sequences, about 70% were seen once, and the ten largest hold just over 9.5%. Sequencing was carried out using liver tumor tissue from sampling region 5. Noted subset: tumor region T5, tumor centre. These receptors were obtained from a woman aged 60 to 75 with primary liver carcinoma and hepatitis B virus infection.

On this clonotype itself: A much larger clone differs from this one at a single base, so this may be a read error. This CDR3 is CASSPTLTDKGFNVLTF. For the CDR3, the DNA is TGCGCCAGCAGCCCGACGTTAACGGACAAAGGGTTCAACGTCCTGACTTTC. The chain links TRBV5-1 to TRBJ2-6; a possible D gene is TRBD1 (5 bases). V was trimmed by 4 bases and J by 9 bases, leaving 23 bases between them. The CDR3 covers 17 residues. CDR1 and CDR2 (germline): SGHRS, YFSETQ.

This chain joins TRBV11-2 and TRBJ2-1; D gene unclear. V was trimmed by 8 bases and J by 10 bases, leaving 21 bases between them. Germline-derived CDR1 and CDR2 are SGHAT and FQNNGV. The CDR3 loop spans 14 amino acids. The CDR3 DNA sequence: TGTGCCAGCTGTCCGGACCCGAGGTATAGAGAGCAGTTCTTC. Its protein product is CASCPDPRYREQFF.

CDR3 DNA: TGCAATGCCCTTCAACCGGGACACGGTAATCAGCCCCAGCATTTT. It specifies CNALQPGHGNQPQHF. The chain combines TRBV20-1 with TRBJ1-5; tentative D call: TRBD1 (6 bases). Germline CDR1 and CDR2: DFQATT and SNEGSKA (reference sequence). The CDR3 sequence is 15 residues long.

This clonotype appeared a single time. Since the CDR3 does not end with the conserved phenylalanine or tryptophan, this likely comes from a read error. This sequence joins TRBV7-8 and TRBJ2-3; D call uncertain. The CDR3 length is 14 residues. CDR1 is SGHVS, CDR2 FQNEAQ, per germline. Deletions cut 0 bases from V and 1 base from J, with 5 bases between. The CDR3 DNA follows: TGTGCCAGCAGCTTAGCTTGGGGCACAGATACGCAGTATCTT. Its protein product is CASSLAWGTDTQYL.

As concerns this clonotype: A read error may explain this, as a much larger clone is one base away. The chain links TRBV5-5 to TRBJ2-1; TRBD1 matches 9 bases. The CDR3 totals 16 residues. Looked up from germline, CDR1 is SGHKS and CDR2 is YYEKEE (reference sequence). The CDR3 nucleotides are TGTGCCAGCAGCCCCCGAGGGGACAGGGTAGGGAATGAGCTGTTCTTC. The encoded protein is CASSPRGDRVGNELFF.

The table lists this clonotype with a few counts. This chain connects TRBV2 to TRBJ2-1, with 7 nucleotides matching TRBD2. CDR1 and CDR2 from the germline V gene are SNHLY and FYNNEI. The CDR3 consists of 14 residues. Losses at the gene ends were 3 bases for V and 8 bases for J; bases not matched to a gene: 7. The CDR3 DNA reads TGTGCCAGCAGTGATTCGGGAGGAATCTATGAGCAGTTCTTC. This sequence encodes CASSDSGGIYEQFF.

For this clonotype: This CDR3 fails to terminate in the conserved phenylalanine or tryptophan, so it likely reflects a read error. The chain uses TRBV11-3 and TRBJ2-1; D call uncertain. The CDR3 has 11 residues. CDR1 is SGHNT, CDR2 YENEEA, per germline. V was clipped by 6 bases and J by 9 bases, with 9 bases between them. The CDR3 protein is CASSLTGEQFS. In DNA, the CDR3 is TGTGCCAGCAGTTTGACTGGTGAGCAGTTCTCC.

About this clonotype: Compared with germline, one end of the junction differs, possibly owing to a read error. This chain uses TRBV6-5 with TRBJ2-6, with a possible D match to TRBD1 (5 bases). CDR1 and CDR2 (germline): MNHEY, SVGAGI. The CDR3 is 15 residues long. This CDR3 reads CASSSPTDGANVLTF. In nucleotides, the CDR3 is TGTGCCAGTAGTTCTCCGACAGATGGGGCCAACGTCCTGACTTTC.

This clonotype was recorded many times. The rearrangement links TRBV4-1 to TRBJ2-7; 7 positions match TRBD2. Per germline, CDR1 MGHRA and CDR2 YSYEKL. CDR3 length: 15 residues. The V gene end was trimmed by 1 base and the J gene end by 4 bases; junction bases not matched to a gene: 7. CDR3 bases: TGCGCCAGCAGCCAAGGAACCGGGACTATTTACGAGCAGTACTTC. Translated, it gives CASSQGTGTIYEQYF.

Note on this clonotype: One end of the junction fails to match germline, which may point to a read error. The chain has TRBV29-1 and TRBJ2-7; TRBD2 matches 9 bases. Germline V gene data show CDR1 as SQVTM and CDR2 as ANQGSEA. CDR3 length: 16 residues. This chain's CDR3 is CSVTGTSCSTRYEQYF. In DNA, the CDR3 is TGCAGCGTAACGGGGACTAGCTGTTCTACTAGGTACGAGCAGTATTTC.

This clonotype was recorded once. At one end, the junction sequence differs from germline, possibly due to a read error. The genes are TRBV29-1 and TRBJ2-3, with D possibly being TRBD2 (6 bases). Germline CDR1 reads SQVTM; CDR2 reads ANQGSEA. The CDR3 is made up of 13 amino acids. The CDR3 sequence: CSVEVGGAETQYF. The CDR3 DNA follows: TGTAGCGTTGAAGTCGGAGGGGCAGAAACGCAGTATTTT.

This clonotype was seen once. No conserved phenylalanine or tryptophan ends this CDR3, so it is likely a read error. The rearrangement links TRBV11-2 to TRBJ2-7; 11 bases line up with TRBD2. J was trimmed by 8 bases and V by 5 bases; bases with no gene match: 5. Germline V gives CDR1 SGHAT, CDR2 FQNNGV. This CDR3 is built from 13 residues. The CDR3 bases are TGTGCCAGCAGCATAACTAGCGGGAGCAAGCAGTACCTC. Its protein product is CASSITSGSKQYL.

A note on this clonotype: A much larger clone sits a single nucleotide away, making a read error possible. The V and J genes are TRBV7-8 and TRBJ2-7; D is perhaps TRBD1 (6 bases). This CDR3 is built from 14 residues. Germline values: CDR1 SGHVS, CDR2 FQNEAQ. CDR3 sequence (DNA): TGTGCCATCAGCCGGACAGCCTCCACCTACGAGCAGTACTTC. Encoded protein: CAISRTASTYEQYF.

A note on this clonotype: A read error may explain this, as a much larger clone is one base away. The rearrangement uses TRBV6-6 and TRBJ2-2, with D perhaps TRBD2 (5 bases). This CDR3 region has 14 residues. In germline, CDR1 is MNHNY, CDR2 SVGAGI (reference sequence). The DNA for the CDR3 is TGTGCCAGCAGTTCCCCGGCGAACACCGGGGATCTGTTTTTT. Its translation: CASSSPANTGDLFF.

This clonotype was recorded a few times. One base away lies a much larger clone, so this may be a sequencing read error. CDR3 nucleotides: TGTGTCAGCAGCCTACAACTAGCGGCCCTCACAGATACGCAGTATTTT. It yields the protein CVSSLQLAALTDTQYF. This rearrangement joins TRBV5-5 to TRBJ2-3, with 8 bases fitting TRBD2. This CDR3 has 16 amino acids. The germline V gene encodes CDR1 SGHKS and CDR2 YYEKEE (reference sequence).

This clonotype was seen more than once but under ten times. This CDR3 is CASSAGNGGYTF. The CDR3 DNA reads as TGTGCCAGCAGTGCGGGGAACGGTGGCTACACCTTC. The rearrangement uses TRBV2 and TRBJ1-2; unclear D gene. This CDR3 comprises 12 residues. V was shortened by 4 bases and J by 7 bases, with 10 bases between the two germline ends. Germline V CDR1 and CDR2: SNHLY, FYNNEI.

About this clonotype itself: Sequence at one end of the junction differs from germline and may be a read error. The V call is TRBV5-1, the J call TRBJ1-5; 7 bases match TRBD1. CDR3 length: 15 residues. Germline loops: CDR1 SGHRS, CDR2 YFSETQ. CDR3 protein: CASSKGTDPNRPQHF. The CDR3 region has the DNA TGCGCCAGCAGTAAGGGGACAGATCCCAATCGGCCCCAGCATTTT. Using reference TRBV5-1 and TRBJ1-5 for the parts outside the CDR3, the full variable domain is KAGVTQTPRYLIKTRGQQVTLSCSPISGHRSVSWYQQTPGQGLQFLFEYFSETQRNKGNFPGRFSGRQFSNSRSEMNVSTLELGDSALYLCASSKGTDPNRPQHFGDGTRLSIL.

Regarding this clonotype: A read error may explain this, as a much larger clone is one base away. This chain links TRBV5-1 with TRBJ2-1; D unclear. Germline CDR1 and CDR2: SGHRS and YFSETQ. Trimming took off 1 base at V and 10 bases at J, with 6 bases between the two ends. The CDR3 contains 11 residues. CDR3 residues: CASSLSVEQFF. The CDR3 nucleotides read TGCGCCAGCAGCTTGAGTGTCGAGCAGTTCTTC.